This T cell receptor (beta chain) was sequenced during a study of T cell responses to AZD1222 COVID-19 vaccine. Study-level findings and limits: A mostly white British donor set with more females was recruited, and clonal diversity was possibly underestimated. The repertoires were collected only after the peak T cell response.

This clone was counted a single time. Antigen: not known. Method: immunoSEQ multiplex PCR; TCRdb's copy keeps in-frame clones and lacks some. The sample contains about 140,000 clones, 84% of which appear only once. CDR3 length: 13 amino acids. V was shortened by 6 bases and J by 5 bases, with 10 bases between the two germline ends. Germline assignment: CDR1 SNHLY and CDR2 FYNNEI. The source material was peripheral blood, sampled on day 0 of AZD1222 vaccination. V gene TRBV2 combines with J gene TRBJ1-4, with D possibly matching TRBD1 (6 bases). This clonotype was obtained from an adult in good health. The CDR3: CASRTQGNEKLFF. DNA of the CDR3: TGTGCCAGCAGGACCCAGGGGAATGAAAAACTGTTTTTT.